This TCR beta chain was sequenced in a study of regulatory T cells in long-lasting Graves disease (dated by TCRdb to about 2021). Broadly, across the study: Persistent Graves' disease meant more than 5 years of antithyroid drug treatment with TSH receptor autoantibodies that stayed positive. Patients with persistent Graves' disease were compared with patients with newly diagnosed Graves' disease using TCR sequencing and RNA sequencing of peripheral blood. The study took place in China and was registered as a clinical trial. A total of some 33 samples were covered by TCR sequencing, comprising around 13 persistent and around 20 newly diagnosed Graves' disease patients. Persistent Graves' disease patients in the clinical cohort had taken antithyroid drugs for roughly ten years on average.

The full study reports these points: Only the TCR beta chain was sequenced and analyzed. Only peripheral blood was studied, because thyroid tissue, the primary lesion, was inaccessible. Preferential use of TRBV28, TRBJ1-2 and TRBJ2-5 was observed in persistent disease, whereas TRBV20-1 and TRBJ2-1 were favored in newly diagnosed disease. Persistent patients shared more public clonotypes among themselves (around 2,500) than newly diagnosed patients did (nearly 1,000). As a limitation, the authors acknowledged that the small sample size may reduce accuracy. Persistent Graves' disease patients showed lower TCR Shannon entropy and fewer highly expanded clones than newly diagnosed patients, suggesting clonal expansion.

This clonotype was counted at least ten times. The clone's antigen remains unknown. Base qualities were left out, and no much larger clone turns up one base away. Library prep was done by multiplex PCR. Instrument used: Illumina HiSeq 4000. TCR beta libraries were built with iRepertoire HTBI primers and Arm-PCR amplification of CDR3 regions. Gel purification was performed on PCR products prior to sequencing. The authors' pipeline ran thus. Gene usage analysis of CDR3 amino acid clonotypes used the approximately 62 TRBV and around 13 TRBJ segments found across samples. COPE and FqMerger were used to merge the filtered high-quality paired reads into contigs. Contigs were aligned with BLAST to IMGT TRBV, TRBD and TRBJ reference genes, and CDR3 was defined per IMGT. Any clonotype with a frequency above 0.1% was counted as a highly expanded clone. Repertoire diversity was measured by Shannon entropy, and V-J evenness by the Gini coefficient. A clonotype was considered public if more than one individual shared it. TCRdb redid the processing of the public reads, applying fastp at Q25 and MiXCR, and retained in-frame beta chains. Merged by CDR3 protein, the rows form single entries marked with the most common genes and DNA. The authors' filters were not applied to this entry. The table for this sample lists over 450,000 distinct CDR3 sequences; under 25% of them were counted only once. Around 7% of the sample is held by the ten biggest clonotypes.

Interpreted using the paper, the time point label stands for: persistent/refractory GD, antithyroid drugs over 5 years with positive TRAb. For both TCR sequencing and RNA sequencing, RNA was extracted from PBMCs in TRIzol. The diagnosis of Graves' disease was made according to American Thyroid Association guidelines. Recruitment of patients was carried out at an endocrinology department in Xi'an, China. Each patient gave 8.5 to 9.5 milliliters of peripheral blood, collected in an EDTA anticoagulant tube. Ficoll Paque Plus density gradient separation was used to isolate PBMCs, and no additional T cell sorting was done. An Agilent 2100 Bioanalyzer and agarose gel were used to check RNA quality, while a NanoDrop 2000 measured RNA concentration. The CDR3 runs 14 amino acids, cysteine and phenylalanine included. Only the CDR3 DNA stays, 42 bases, in frame from base 1. Based on the germline V gene, the CDR1 and CDR2 sequences are MDHEN and SYDVKM. The junction shows trimming of 3 bases on V and 6 bases on J, plus 12 bases between the germline ends.

The material sequenced was peripheral blood mononuclear cells (PBMCs), taken when the disease was refractory, from a patient treated with antithyroid drugs. The origin of this receptor is a female donor with Graves disease. The chain is made from TRBV28 and TRBJ1-5, with TRBD1 as a weak D call on 5 bases. The encoded CDR3 is CASSFWGDGQPQHF. The bases read TGTGCCAGCAGTTTCTGGGGGGACGGTCAGCCCCAGCATTTT.